These T cell receptor beta chains were read from a single sample in a study of control samples from healthy donors and cancer patients. Sequencing used immunoSEQ multiplex PCR; TCRdb keeps in-frame clones, though not all of them. Altogether 91,000 or so clones are present, 90% to 95% being singletons, with the ten largest covering roughly 0.9%. The sample comprised blood. The receptor source for this set is a woman in her twenties or thirties in good health. Each CDR3 is given with its conserved first and last residue. D genes are given only for firm matches. Some rows have no size entry. The others give once, few or many, or a class for an expanded clone.

>TRBD1|TRBV2|TRBJ2-1|-
TGTGCCAGCACCGGGGACAGGGGAAATGAGCAGTTCTTC
CASTGDRGNEQFF
>-|TRBV11-3|TRBJ2-4|-
TGTGCCAGCAGCCCTACCACCCGGGGGAAAAACATTCAGTACTTC
CASSPTTRGKNIQYF
>TRBD1|TRBV7-3|TRBJ2-6|once
TGTGCCAGCAGCTTTTGGGGACAGGGGGCCCCCTCTGGGGCCAACGTCCTGACTTTC
CASSFWGQGAPSGANVLTF
>TRBD1|TRBV18|TRBJ2-6|-
TGTGCCAGCTCACCGGGACAGGGATACTCTGGGGCCAACGTCCTGACTTTC
CASSPGQGYSGANVLTF
>-|TRBV19|TRBJ2-7|-
TGTGCCAGTAGACAGCCGAGCTCCTACGAGCAGTACTTC
CASRQPSSYEQYF
>TRBD1|TRBV5-1|TRBJ1-4|-
TGCGCCAGCAGCCAGGGGGCCTCTAATGAAAAACTGTTTTTT
CASSQGASNEKLFF
>-|TRBV4-1|TRBJ2-1|-
TGCGCCAGCAGCTCCCGTAATGAGCAGTTCTTC
CASSSRNEQFF
>TRBD2|TRBV2|TRBJ2-1|-
TGTGCCAGCAGTGAAGCATCGCCTAGCGGGGGGTCCATCCAATACAATGAGCAGTTCTTC
CASSEASPSGGSIQYNEQFF
>-|TRBV16|TRBJ1-3|-
TGTGCCAGCAGCCTGCGATTGGACAGAGAGTACTCTGGAAACACCATATATTTT
CASSLRLDREYSGNTIYF
>TRBD1|TRBV4-1|TRBJ1-6|-
TGCGCCAGCAGCCGCCCACAGGGGTCCTATAATTCACCCCTCCACTTT
CASSRPQGSYNSPLHF
>-|TRBV5-6|TRBJ1-1|-
TGTGCCAGCAGCTTGGTCGGGACTGAGTCGATGGCTTTCTTT
CASSLVGTESMAFF